These 21 T cell receptor beta chains share one sample of origin, sequenced in a study of cytomegalovirus exposure and HLA in healthy donors (dated by TCRdb to 2016 to 2017). The library was built by means of the immunoSEQ multiplex PCR assay. For the multiplex PCR, a mixture combining 60 forward primers for TCR Vbeta segments and 13 reverse primers for TCR Jbeta segments was used. The source is immuneACCESS, and TCRdb retained only in-frame sequences with V and J called. Part of the clones is not carried over; for the studies checked, unresolved V genes explain less than half of this, and the remainder is unexplained. This sample gives fewer than 200,000 clones in total; approximately 72% of them show up just once. Of the sample, over 1.2% is held by the ten largest clones. What was sequenced was PBMCs. The receptors derive from a man in his late teens or twenties in good health and CMV-seronegative.

To note about this clone: A read error may produce the germline difference seen at one junction end. The J gene is TRBJ2-1, the V gene TRBV7-6; 7 bases fit TRBD2. This CDR3 has 15 residues. CDR1 and CDR2 (germline): SGHVS, FNYEAQ. CDR3 coding DNA: TGTGCCAGCAGATTAGGCACTAGCGCTTACAATGAGCAGTTCTTC. Translation gives CASRLGTSAYNEQFF.

The chain links TRBV4-1 to TRBJ2-5, with TRBD2 identical over 10 bases. V lost 1 base and J lost 5; bases outside the gene matches: 4. The CDR3 is 15 amino acids. Germline CDR1 reads MGHRA; CDR2 reads YSYEKL. The CDR3 loop reads CASSQGAGGLETQYF. The CDR3 DNA is TGCGCCAGCAGCCAAGGAGCGGGAGGGCTGGAGACCCAGTACTTC.

This clone is a singleton in its sample. The chain carries TRBV30 and TRBJ1-3; D is perhaps TRBD1 (5 bases). This CDR3 comprises 15 residues. V lost 0 bases and J 0 bases, leaving 9 bases between the germline ends. Per the germline V gene, CDR1 is GTSNPN and CDR2 is SVGIG (reference sequence). CDR3 in DNA: TGTGCCTGGAGTGTAGGACACAGCTCTGGAAACACCATATATTTT. This encodes CAWSVGHSSGNTIYF.

The chain recombines TRBV19 with TRBJ1-2; D uncertain. The ends were cut back, 7 bases at V and 7 bases at J, with 19 bases in the middle. The CDR3 has 14 residues. The germline V gene encodes CDR1 LNHDA and CDR2 SQIVND (reference sequence). CDR3 in amino acids: CASKITAPGSGYTF. Written as DNA, the CDR3 is TGTGCCAGTAAAATAACGGCCCCCGGGAGTGGCTACACCTTC.

J is TRBJ2-7 and V is TRBV7-2; tentatively, D is TRBD2 (5 bases). The CDR3 spans 13 residues. In germline, CDR1 is SGHTA, CDR2 FQGNSA. The ends were cut back, 1 base at V and 3 bases at J, with 7 bases in the middle. The CDR3 sequence is CASSLDAGYEQYF. The CDR3 DNA reads TGTGCCAGCAGCTTAGACGCGGGCTACGAGCAGTACTTC.

The gene calls are TRBV5-4 and TRBJ2-1, with D possibly TRBD1 on 8 matching bases. The ends were cut back, 2 bases at V and 8 bases at J, with 20 bases in the middle. CDR3 length equals 16 residues. The germline gives CDR1 SGHNT, CDR2 YYREEE (reference sequence). The CDR3 DNA follows: TGTGCCAGCAGCTTCCCGACAGGGGAGGGATCCGATGAGCAGTTCTTC. Translating it yields CASSFPTGEGSDEQFF.

This chain connects TRBV29-1 to TRBJ2-3; tentative D call: TRBD1 (6 bases). Per germline, CDR1 SQVTM and CDR2 ANQGSEA. The CDR3 has 13 amino acids. V was clipped by 7 bases and J by 4 bases, with 15 bases between them. CDR3: CSGAGTTADTQYF. For the CDR3, the DNA is TGCAGCGGCGCAGGGACAACGGCAGATACGCAGTATTTT.

This chain uses TRBV6-1 with TRBJ1-5, with 8 bases aligning to TRBD1. J lost 1 base, V lost 4 bases, and 9 bases had no gene match. The CDR3 consists of 17 residues. Germline CDR1 reads MNHNS; CDR2 reads SASEGT. CDR3 nucleotides: TGTGCCAGCAGTGGCCCGCGGACAGGGACAAGCAATCAGCCCCAGCATTTT. Its protein is CASSGPRTGTSNQPQHF.

This chain uses TRBV11-3 with TRBJ2-7, with TRBD1 identical over 9 bases. CDR1 is SGHNT and CDR2 is YENEEA in the germline V gene. The CDR3 length is 15 residues. V lost 5 bases to trimming and J lost 5 bases; unmatched junction nucleotides: 10. CDR3 protein: CASSPGDRGIHEQYF. The CDR3 DNA follows: TGTGCCAGCAGCCCCGGAGACAGGGGGATACACGAGCAGTACTTC.

The gene calls are TRBV25-1 and TRBJ2-7, with 14 bases fitting TRBD2. CDR3 length equals 15 residues. V lost 3 bases to trimming and J lost 7 bases; unmatched junction nucleotides: 5. Germline V lookup: CDR1 MGHDK, CDR2 SYGVNS. The CDR3 DNA sequence: TGTGCCAGCAGTGACTTAGGGACTAGCGGGAGAGAGCAGTACTTC. Translating gives CASSDLGTSGREQYF.

Details on this clone: A read error may produce the germline difference seen at one junction end. V and J are TRBV7-9 and TRBJ2-5, with 14 nucleotides matching TRBD2. CDR3 length: 16 amino acids. Germline CDR1 is SEHNR and CDR2 is FQNEAQ (reference sequence). This CDR3 is CSSSLGGTSGRETQYF. CDR3 nucleotide sequence: TGTTCCAGCAGCTTGGGGGGGACTAGCGGGAGAGAGACCCAGTACTTC. Full variable domain (outside the CDR3, taken from reference TRBV7-9 and TRBJ2-5): DTGVSQNPRHKITKRGQNVTFRCDPISEHNRLYWYRQTLGQGPEFLTYFQNEAQLEKSRLLSDRFSAERPKGSFSTLEIQRTEQGDSAMYLCSSSLGGTSGRETQYFGPGTRLLVL.

Written as DNA, the CDR3 is TGTGCCAGCAGTTTATCAGCGGGACAGGGCACCGGGGAGCTGTTTTTT. Residues: CASSLSAGQGTGELFF. The chain combines TRBV28 with TRBJ2-2; TRBD1 agrees at 9 bases. Germline V lookup: CDR1 MDHEN, CDR2 SYDVKM. The CDR3 spans 16 residues. Trimming removed 1 base from V and 4 bases from J; junction bases left unmatched: 4.

The J gene is TRBJ2-6, the V gene TRBV27, with a possible D match to TRBD1 (5 bases). Trimming pared 7 bases from V and 3 bases from J, leaving 13 bases between. The CDR3 totals 15 residues. Germline V gives CDR1 MNHEY, CDR2 SMNVEV (reference sequence). CDR3 sequence (DNA): TGTGCCAGCACCCTGTTAGGGGATGGGGCCAACGTCCTGACTTTC. Translating it yields CASTLLGDGANVLTF.

The chain joins TRBV5-4 to TRBJ2-3; the D gene is possibly TRBD1 (5 bases). Germline CDR1 SGHNT, CDR2 YYREEE (reference sequence). The V gene lost 2 bases and the J gene lost 2 bases, with 9 bases spanning the gap. The CDR3 is 14 amino acids. CDR3 nucleotides: TGTGCCAGCAGCTTCTCAGGGCCCACAGATACGCAGTATTTT. It encodes CASSFSGPTDTQYF.

The chain carries TRBV6-1 and TRBJ1-5; no clear D gene. Per germline, CDR1 MNHNS and CDR2 SASEGT. The CDR3 contains 14 residues. Trimming stripped 6 bases from V and 4 bases from J, with 13 bases between. The CDR3 DNA sequence: TGTGCCAGCAGGACTACAGAGCCTAATCAGCCCCAGCATTTT. It encodes CASRTTEPNQPQHF.

This clone appeared a single time. The rearrangement uses TRBV6-5 and TRBJ1-3; 8 bases align to TRBD1. The germline gives CDR1 MNHEY, CDR2 SVGAGI. The V segment lost 6 bases and the J segment 4 bases; nucleotides outside the gene matches: 2. The CDR3 has 13 amino acids. The CDR3 DNA is TGTGCCAGCAGCCGGACAGGGGGAAACACCATATATTTT. Amino acids: CASSRTGGNTIYF.

The chain uses TRBV5-1 and TRBJ1-2, with 11 bases fitting TRBD1. CDR1 is SGHRS and CDR2 is YFSETQ in the germline V gene. V lost 4 bases, J lost 2 bases, and 4 bases stayed unmatched. The CDR3 has 15 residues. This chain's CDR3 is CASSPGQGANYGYTF. Here the CDR3 DNA reads TGCGCCAGCAGCCCTGGACAGGGGGCGAACTATGGCTACACCTTC.

As for this clone: One junction end does not reproduce the germline sequence, and a read error may be involved. CDR3 sequence: CASSEGGRTSYEQYF. Written as DNA, the CDR3 is TGTGCCAGCAGCGAAGGGGGGCGGACCTCCTACGAGCAGTACTTC. The chain employs TRBV6-1 and TRBJ2-7; either TRBD1 or TRBD2 may fit D (6 bases each). This CDR3 region has 15 residues. From germline, CDR1 is MNHNS and CDR2 SASEGT.

This sequence joins TRBV30 and TRBJ1-2; no firm D call. The CDR3 has 13 amino acids. Germline loops: CDR1 GTSNPN, CDR2 SVGIG (reference sequence). V shed 2 bases and J shed 4 bases, with 11 bases lying between them. The CDR3, as DNA: TGTGCCTGGAGTCCCCAACTCCCCTATGGCTACACCTTC. Its translation: CAWSPQLPYGYTF.

This chain uses TRBV25-1 with TRBJ2-5, with 8 bases matching TRBD1. The DNA matches TRBJ2-7 better at its end, which makes the J call doubtful. CDR1 is MGHDK and CDR2 is SYGVNS in the germline V gene. CDR3 length: 13 residues. CDR3 sequence: CASSGDRSYEQYF. The CDR3 DNA follows: TGTGCCAGCAGTGGGGACAGGTCCTACGAGCAGTACTTC.

The rearrangement links TRBV19 to TRBJ1-2; weak D call: TRBD1 (5 bases). CDR3 length: 14 amino acids. Germline V gene data show CDR1 as LNHDA and CDR2 as SQIVND (reference sequence). V shed 2 bases and J shed 5 bases, with 12 bases lying between them. DNA of the CDR3: TGTGCCAGTAGTATACGGCCCCGGGGGTATGGCTACACCTTC. Translation: CASSIRPRGYGYTF.